This T cell receptor beta chain stems from a study of blood T cell repertoires in COVID-19. About the study: T cells, B-cell-depleted T cells, or PBMCs provided the cDNA or gDNA that served as material.

The protocol was immunoSEQ multiplex PCR, while the TCRdb copy is restricted to in-frame clones and leaves out a portion. The sample has around 260,000 clones; roughly 85% are singletons. Germline V CDR1 and CDR2: SEHNR, FQNEAQ (reference sequence). J was trimmed by 5 bases and V by 3 bases; bases with no gene match: 10. This CDR3 has 17 amino acids. V gene TRBV7-9 combines with J gene TRBJ2-1; TRBD2 matches at 10 bases. This sequence originates from a woman in her 50s who had recovered from COVID-19. The sample comprised peripheral blood. DNA of the CDR3: TGTGCCAGCAGCTTCGGACTAGCGGAAGACTCTCACAATGAGCAGTTCTTC. Translation gives CASSFGLAEDSHNEQFF.